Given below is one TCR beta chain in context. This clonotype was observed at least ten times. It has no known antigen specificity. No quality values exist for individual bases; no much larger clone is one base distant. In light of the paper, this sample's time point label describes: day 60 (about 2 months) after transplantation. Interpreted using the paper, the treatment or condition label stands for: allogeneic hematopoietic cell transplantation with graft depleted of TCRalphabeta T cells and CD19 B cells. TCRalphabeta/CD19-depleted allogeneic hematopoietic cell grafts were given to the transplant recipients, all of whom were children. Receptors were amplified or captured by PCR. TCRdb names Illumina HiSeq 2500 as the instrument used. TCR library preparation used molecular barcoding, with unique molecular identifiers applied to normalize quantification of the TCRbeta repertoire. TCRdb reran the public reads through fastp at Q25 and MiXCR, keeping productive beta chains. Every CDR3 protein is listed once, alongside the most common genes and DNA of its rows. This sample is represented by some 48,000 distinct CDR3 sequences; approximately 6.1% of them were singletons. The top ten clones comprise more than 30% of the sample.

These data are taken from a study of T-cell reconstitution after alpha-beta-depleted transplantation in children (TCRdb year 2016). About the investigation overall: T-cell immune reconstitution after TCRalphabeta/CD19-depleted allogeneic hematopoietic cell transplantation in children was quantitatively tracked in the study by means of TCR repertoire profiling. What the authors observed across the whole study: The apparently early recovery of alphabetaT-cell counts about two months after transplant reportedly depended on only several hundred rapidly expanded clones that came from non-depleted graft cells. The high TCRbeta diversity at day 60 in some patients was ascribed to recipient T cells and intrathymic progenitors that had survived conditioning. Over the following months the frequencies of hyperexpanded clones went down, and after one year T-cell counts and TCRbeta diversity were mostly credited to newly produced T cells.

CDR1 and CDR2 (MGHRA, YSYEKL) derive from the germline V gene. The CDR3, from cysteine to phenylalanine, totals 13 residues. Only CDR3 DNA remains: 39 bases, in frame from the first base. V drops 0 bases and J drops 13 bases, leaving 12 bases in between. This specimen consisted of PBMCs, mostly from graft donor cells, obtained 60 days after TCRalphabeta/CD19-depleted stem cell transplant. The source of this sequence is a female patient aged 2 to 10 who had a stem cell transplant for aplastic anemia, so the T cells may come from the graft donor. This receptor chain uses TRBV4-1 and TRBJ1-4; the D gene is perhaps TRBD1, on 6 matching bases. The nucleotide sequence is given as TGCGCCAGCAGCCAAGATCATGGACAGTTACTGTTTTTT. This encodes CASSQDHGQLLFF.